The present T cell receptor beta chain was sequenced within a study of shared clonotypes between healthy human individuals. Germline-derived CDR1 and CDR2 are DFQATT and SNEGSKA (reference sequence). Trimming took 5 bases from V and 6 from J, leaving 10 bases between them. The CDR3 consists of 11 residues. The data were produced by immunoSEQ multiplex PCR, yet TCRdb's version contains in-frame clones alone and is incomplete. This table holds about 1.5 million clones, 95% to 97% found once. Sequences were obtained from naive CD4+ T cells sorted from blood. Subset noted: CD45RA+ positively selected. This rearrangement joins TRBV20-1 to TRBJ1-2; possible D gene TRBD1, 5 bases. The sequence was obtained from a man aged 30 to 45 in good health. The CDR3 here is CSAGPGNGYTF. The DNA of the CDR3 is TGCAGTGCTGGTCCAGGGAATGGCTACACCTTC.